A single sample is the source of the 11 T cell receptor beta chains below, sequenced in a study of response to subunit inactivated influenza vaccine. TCRdb redid the calling of the RT-PCR reads with MiXCR, one entry per CDR3 protein. The table shows about 540,000 distinct CDR3 sequences, with 20% to 25% occurring only once. These sequences were also reported in another study, on T cells expressing NK-cell markers. From that second work: The cDNA for TCR beta came from 5'RACE template switching with UMIs.

Here the sequenced sample was CD4+ T cells sorted from PBMCs, taken about 12 days after vaccination. The receptors derive from a man in his fifties who received an inactivated influenza vaccine.

This clonotype was detected a few times. The chain recombines TRBV7-9 with TRBJ2-7; D is perhaps TRBD1 or TRBD2 (5 bases each). The CDR3 is made up of 16 amino acids. The germline gives CDR1 SEHNR, CDR2 FQNEAQ (reference sequence). Trimming took off 5 bases at V and 0 bases at J, with 17 bases between the two ends. The CDR3 DNA sequence: TGTGCCAGCAGCAAAGCCGGGACGGCCATCTCCTACGAGCAGTACTTC. It codes for CASSKAGTAISYEQYF.

This sequence joins TRBV7-6 and TRBJ2-1, with 9 bases matching TRBD1. Germline-derived CDR1 and CDR2 are SGHVS and FNYEAQ. The CDR3 runs 16 residues. Trimming removed 7 bases from V and 4 bases from J; junction bases left unmatched: 11. The CDR3 nucleotides read TGTGCCAGCACCCCGCAAGTGGGACAGGGTTACAATGAGCAGTTCTTC. The encoded protein is CASTPQVGQGYNEQFF.

This clonotype was picked up many times. V and J are TRBV12-3 or TRBV12-4 and TRBJ2-1; maybe TRBD2 (6 bases). This CDR3 is 15 amino acids long. Trimming removed 6 bases from V and 0 bases from J, with 12 bases in between. CDR3 coding DNA: TGTGCCAGCAGGTCCGGGACTGGCTCCTACAATGAGCAGTTCTTC. This codes for CASRSGTGSYNEQFF.

V gene TRBV6-4 combines with J gene TRBJ2-5, with D uncertain. The length of the CDR3 is 14 residues. The germline V and J ends were trimmed by 8 bases and 2 bases, with 15 bases remaining between them. CDR1 is MRHNA, CDR2 SNTAGT, per germline. CDR3 in amino acids: CASRPGRIQETQYF. The DNA of the CDR3 is TGTGCCAGCCGCCCTGGACGGATTCAAGAGACCCAGTACTTC.

This chain joins TRBV28 and TRBJ2-7; 8 bases match TRBD2. The CDR3 sequence is 15 residues long. V lost 6 bases to trimming and J lost 2 bases; unmatched junction nucleotides: 9. The germline CDR1 and CDR2 sequences are MDHEN and SYDVKM. The CDR3: CASSGASGSAYEQYF. In DNA form, the CDR3 reads TGTGCCAGCAGCGGGGCTAGCGGGTCTGCCTACGAGCAGTACTTC.

This clonotype was detected only a few times. The chain combines TRBV20-1 with TRBJ2-1, with TRBD1 as a possible D gene (6 bases). The CDR3 totals 13 residues. Germline lookup yields CDR1 DFQATT and CDR2 SNEGSKA (reference sequence). The V end was cut by 6 bases, the J end by 2 bases, with 11 bases between. The CDR3 spells CSAPGTPYNEQFF. The CDR3 DNA sequence: TGCAGTGCGCCCGGGACACCCTACAATGAGCAGTTCTTC.

This rearrangement joins TRBV12-3 or TRBV12-4 to TRBJ1-3; no clear D gene. CDR3 length: 14 residues. V lost 3 bases and J 0 bases, leaving 6 bases between the germline ends. The CDR3 loop reads CASSFSRSGNTIYF. In DNA, the CDR3 is TGTGCCAGCAGTTTTAGCCGCTCTGGAAACACCATATATTTT.

The gene calls are TRBV5-1 and TRBJ1-1; D gene ambiguous. Per germline, CDR1 SGHRS and CDR2 YFSETQ. The CDR3 is made up of 14 amino acids. Trimming stripped 2 bases from V and 3 bases from J, with 11 bases between. For the CDR3, the DNA is TGCGCCAGCAGCTTCGAGGGTCCGGACACTGAAGCTTTCTTT. Translated, it gives CASSFEGPDTEAFF.

The chain couples TRBV28 to TRBJ2-1; TRBD1 agrees at 8 bases. CDR1 is MDHEN and CDR2 is SYDVKM in the germline V gene. V shed 6 bases and J 2 bases; nucleotides not matched to a gene: 6. The CDR3 runs to 15 residues. CDR3 nucleotide sequence: TGTGCCAGCAGGCCGGAGACAGGGGCCTACAATGAGCAGTTCTTC. Translated: CASRPETGAYNEQFF.

The chain uses TRBV6-5 and TRBJ2-5; a weak D match, TRBD2 (5 bases). The CDR3 is made up of 15 amino acids. Trimming left V 2 bases short and J 5 bases short, with 15 bases between. Germline-derived CDR1 and CDR2 are MNHEY and SVGAGI. Written as DNA, the CDR3 is TGTGCCAGCAGTTACGGGAGTGCCTTGACTGAGACCCAGTACTTC. It specifies CASSYGSALTETQYF.

The chain couples TRBV7-8 to TRBJ1-5, with unresolved D. The germline CDR1 and CDR2 sequences are SGHVS and FQNEAQ. Deletions cut 5 bases from V and 7 bases from J, with 18 bases between. The CDR3 has 15 amino acids. DNA of the CDR3: TGTGCCAGCAGCCTTAGAGAAGGAGGGAGCCAGCCCCAGCATTTT. It is translated as CASSLREGGSQPQHF.